This entry features one TCR beta chain sequence. It has no known antigen specificity. No base qualities exist here, and no much larger clone lies one base off it. The germline V gene provides CDR1 SNHLY and CDR2 FYNNEI. V is trimmed back by 5 bases and J by 10 bases, and the junction contains 8 bases that no gene match accounts for. The CDR3, cysteine through phenylalanine, is 13 amino acids long. Only the CDR3 portion is preserved as DNA: 39 bases, with reading frame beginning at the first base. The immunoSEQ Assay, a bias-controlled multiplex PCR, was used to amplify TCRbeta CDR3 regions from genomic DNA. The paper's data handling went like this. The number of nucleated cells in each sample was estimated by amplification of reference gene primers within the assay. To quantify the absolute abundance of each unique TCRbeta CDR3 rearrangement, sequence reads were collapsed and filtered. For each sample, productive Simpson clonality was calculated as the square root of Simpson's diversity index across productive rearrangements. TCRdb carries this immuneACCESS record with in-frame sequences only. Its versions omit some clonotypes, under half of them owing to an unresolved V gene in the studies checked, with the rest unexplained. V and J calls and clone size are given by that table; D and trimming were obtained from the DNA. The sample data list 120,000 to 150,000 clones, and over 80% of these were observed just once. Of the sample, about 3.1% is held by the ten largest clones.

These data come from a study of blood T cell repertoires in COVID-19 (dated by TCRdb to 2019 to 2021). In terms of the full investigation: Samples from collaborators originated in the United States, Italy and Spain and spanned both the acute and convalescent phases of COVID-19. The prospective study material was composed of cDNA or gDNA derived from T cells, B-cell-depleted T cells, or PBMCs. Deeply sampled blood TCRbeta repertoires from subjects exposed to, actively infected with, or recovered from COVID-19 were included in the dataset. The repertoires were released in a freely available public database intended as a resource for research on the immune response to SARS-CoV-2. Samples came from the ongoing ImmuneRACE study (first 160 participants) plus 1,254 subjects from 6 global collaborators. Nearly every sample came with metadata listing a de-identified subject ID, COVID-19 status, age in years and sex. Where HLA class I and class II types were available, the types were taken from metadata supplied by the sample provider, not from assay-based typing. On the study overall, not on this receptor specifically: Clinical and demographic metadata were provided uncurated, with the amount varying by source and participant.

The collaborating institutions used their own protocols to collect whole blood in K2EDTA tubes. For TCRbeta analysis, collaborators shipped samples in one of three forms: frozen whole blood, isolated PBMCs, or DNA extracted from either of those sample types. The V gene is TRBV2 and the J gene is TRBJ2-3; 8 bases in the middle match TRBD1. The clonotype was recovered from a woman in her forties with active or convalescent COVID-19. Sequenced: peripheral blood. The encoded CDR3 is CASSFGMGQAQYF. The DNA sequence reads TGTGCCAGCAGTTTTGGCATGGGACAGGCGCAGTATTTT.